The 23 T cell receptor beta chains below all came from one sample that was sequenced in a study of blood T cells in healthy people across ages. Combining a sample-barcoded 5' primer with a J-beta primer mix, a second PCR ran for roughly 7 to 12 cycles. TCRdb analysed the 5' RACE reads with MiXCR anew, one entry per CDR3 protein. The data contain around 1,000,000 distinct CDR3 sequences, 30% to 40% of them singletons. Sequencing was performed on blood. The receptors shown here come from a man between 18 and 29 years old in good health.

This clonotype was seen only a few times. The gene calls are TRBV12-3 or TRBV12-4 and TRBJ2-1; D remains ambiguous. Trimming took 5 bases from V and 4 from J, leaving 12 bases between them. The CDR3 sequence is 14 residues long. CDR3 nucleotide sequence: TGTGCCAGCAGTCCCACCGAAAGGTACAATGAGCAGTTCTTC. Translating gives CASSPTERYNEQFF.

This clonotype was seen once. At one of its ends the junction is not consistent with the germline gene, which may arise from a read error. V gene TRBV12-3 or TRBV12-4 combines with J gene TRBJ2-4; D unclear. The DNA matches TRBJ2-5 better at its end, which makes the J call doubtful. CDR3 length: 13 amino acids. The CDR3 bases are TGTGCCGGCAGTTTGGGTAGCCATGAGACCCAGTACTTC. It codes for CAGSLGSHETQYF.

The rearrangement joins TRBV10-3 to TRBJ2-5, with 7 bases identical to TRBD2. The V segment lost 6 bases and the J segment 4 bases; nucleotides outside the gene matches: 5. Germline V gives CDR1 ENHRY, CDR2 SYGVKD. The CDR3 sequence is 13 residues long. CDR3 coding DNA: TGTGCCATCAGCCTTAGCGGGTCAGAGACCCAGTACTTC. As protein: CAISLSGSETQYF.

This clonotype was counted only a few times. Sequence at one end of the junction differs from germline and may be a read error. The chain has TRBV20-1 and TRBJ2-7; D gene ambiguous. The CDR3 has 11 amino acids. The germline V gene has CDR1 DFQATT and CDR2 SNEGSKA (reference sequence). In nucleotides, the CDR3 is TGCAGTGCTGCGACAACCTATGAGCAGTACTTC. Translated: CSAATTYEQYF.

V gene TRBV4-3 combines with J gene TRBJ2-1, with D possibly matching TRBD2 (5 bases). V was clipped by 1 base and J by 0 bases, with 10 bases between them. Germline CDR1 LGHNA, CDR2 YSLEER. The CDR3 runs to 16 residues. CDR3 residues: CASSQVSGNSYNEQFF. The CDR3 DNA is TGCGCCAGCAGCCAAGTGTCGGGGAACTCCTACAATGAGCAGTTCTTC.

This clonotype was counted at least ten times. The chain employs TRBV20-1 and TRBJ2-3, with D hard to call. V was pared by 3 bases and J by 1 base, with 8 bases between. CDR3 size: 13 residues. Germline V gene data show CDR1 as DFQATT and CDR2 as SNEGSKA (reference sequence). CDR3 in DNA: TGCAGTGCTAGGACGGACGGCACAGATACGCAGTATTTT. Translation: CSARTDGTDTQYF.

V usage is TRBV6-1 and J usage is TRBJ2-1; D unresolved. The CDR3 runs 12 residues. CDR1 is MNHNS, CDR2 SASEGT, per germline. V was trimmed by 3 bases and J by 6 bases, leaving 6 bases between them. The CDR3 protein is CASSDQINEQFF. The CDR3 bases are TGTGCCAGCAGTGACCAGATCAATGAGCAGTTCTTC.

This clonotype was detected a few times. The genes are TRBV5-1 and TRBJ2-1; no clear D gene. The germline CDR1 and CDR2 sequences are SGHRS and YFSETQ. The V end was cut by 3 bases, the J end by 7 bases, with 14 bases between. This CDR3 has 14 amino acids. The CDR3 protein is CASSSNVGRNEQFF. As DNA, the CDR3 is TGCGCCAGCAGCTCGAATGTCGGAAGGAATGAGCAGTTCTTC.

This clonotype showed up many times. J is TRBJ2-1 and V is TRBV6-1; D ambiguous. The CDR3 is 12 amino acids. The germline V gene encodes CDR1 MNHNS and CDR2 SASEGT. V lost 2 bases to trimming and J lost 7 bases, with 6 bases between them. The CDR3 spells CASSELGNEQFF. The CDR3 nucleotides are TGTGCCAGCAGTGAATTGGGGAATGAGCAGTTCTTC.

The chain has TRBV20-1 and TRBJ2-7; D remains unclear. Trimming removed 1 base at V and 1 base at J, with 11 bases between. The germline CDR1 and CDR2 sequences are DFQATT and SNEGSKA (reference sequence). The CDR3 spans 14 residues. The CDR3 DNA follows: TGCAGTGCTAGAGGCGGTCTTGAGTCCTACGAGCAGTACTTC. Amino acid sequence: CSARGGLESYEQYF.

A word on this clonotype: A read error is possible here, since a much larger clone lies one base away. This chain connects TRBV29-1 to TRBJ2-3; D may be TRBD1 (6 bases). Germline V gives CDR1 SQVTM, CDR2 ANQGSEA. Deletions cut 3 bases from V and 5 bases from J, with 15 bases between. CDR3 size: 14 residues. The chain's CDR3 is CSVEGTSWEDTQYF. CDR3 DNA sequence: TGCAGCGTTGAGGGGACATCATGGGAAGATACGCAGTATTTT.

The chain is built from TRBV3-1 and TRBJ2-5; TRBD2 matches at 13 bases. With 1 base clipped from V and 11 bases from J, the junction kept 7 bases outside the gene matches. The CDR3 is 15 residues long. Germline assignment: CDR1 LGHDT and CDR2 YNNKEL (reference sequence). The DNA for the CDR3 is TGTGCCAGCAGCCAAGGACTAGCGGGGGGCAATGAGCAGTACTTC. Translating gives CASSQGLAGGNEQYF.

The chain joins TRBV6-1 to TRBJ1-1; D might be TRBD1 (6 bases). Trimming removed 2 bases at V and 11 bases at J, with 15 bases between. Per the germline V gene, CDR1 is MNHNS and CDR2 is SASEGT. The CDR3 is 13 residues long. CDR3 sequence reads: CASSENGAGEAFF. The CDR3 nucleotides read TGTGCCAGCAGTGAAAATGGGGCAGGGGAGGCTTTCTTT.

The J gene is TRBJ1-2, the V gene TRBV21-1; the table's D call of TRBD1 was not tested on the DNA. TRBV21-1 is shown as a pseudogene. The CDR3 is 13 amino acids. In nucleotides, the CDR3 is TGTGCCAGCAGCAATTGGACAGGGGAAGGCTACACCTTC. It yields the protein CASSNWTGEGYTF.

The chain combines TRBV7-9 with TRBJ1-3, with D maybe TRBD1 (5 bases). There are 17 residues in the CDR3. V dropped 3 bases and J dropped 2 bases, with 17 bases sitting between them. Per germline, CDR1 SEHNR and CDR2 FQNEAQ (reference sequence). DNA for the CDR3: TGTGCCAGCAGCTTGGCAGGGCGAATCCTTACTGGAAACACCATATATTTT. It is translated as CASSLAGRILTGNTIYF.

This clonotype was detected only a few times. The chain joins TRBV5-1 to TRBJ1-6; 8 positions match TRBD1. Germline CDR1 reads SGHRS; CDR2 reads YFSETQ. This CDR3 region has 19 residues. V was clipped by 0 bases and J by 7 bases; unmatched bases: 15. CDR3 region: CASSLAGQGGQGMNSPLHF. DNA for the CDR3: TGCGCCAGCAGCTTGGCCGGACAGGGCGGACAGGGTATGAATTCACCCCTCCACTTT.

The gene calls are TRBV14 and TRBJ2-5; possibly TRBD1 for D (5 bases). This CDR3 has 14 amino acids. The V end lost 0 bases, the J end lost 11 bases, and 16 bases lay between the germline ends. CDR1 and CDR2 (germline): SGHDN, FVKESK. In nucleotides, the CDR3 is TGTGCCAGCAGCCAAGAGTCAGGGTACAATGAGCAGTACTTC. It is translated as CASSQESGYNEQYF. Full variable domain (missing parts from reference TRBV14 and TRBJ2-5): EAGVTQFPSHSVIEKGQTVTLRCDPISGHDNLYWYRRVMGKEIKFLLHFVKESKQDESGMPNNRFLAERTGGTYSTLKVQPAELEDSGVYFCASSQESGYNEQYFGPGTRLLVL.

V gene TRBV29-1 combines with J gene TRBJ2-1, with 7 bases fitting TRBD1. V lost 3 bases and J lost 5; bases outside the gene matches: 7. Germline V gene sequence: CDR1 SQVTM, CDR2 ANQGSEA. The CDR3 is 14 residues long. DNA for the CDR3: TGCAGCGTTGATAGGGACAGACGCAACAATGAGCAGTTCTTC. Its translation is CSVDRDRRNNEQFF.

Comments on this clonotype: A much more abundant neighbour one base away suggests this may be a read error. The genes are TRBV5-1 and TRBJ2-3, with 7 bases fitting TRBD1. Germline CDR1 SGHRS, CDR2 YFSETQ. The length of the CDR3 is 16 residues. V dropped 1 base and J dropped 8; count of bases not matched to a gene: 13. Here the CDR3 reads CASSLNGQAGSGTQYF. For the CDR3, the DNA is TGCGCCAGCAGCTTGAACGGACAGGCGGGCTCAGGTACGCAGTATTTT.

This clonotype has more than one count but fewer than ten. The chain uses TRBV15 and TRBJ1-2; D is undetermined. Germline V gives CDR1 LNHNV, CDR2 YYDKDF (reference sequence). V dropped 0 bases and J dropped 5 bases, with 10 bases sitting between them. The CDR3 is 14 residues long. The CDR3 is CATSRDRGVYGYTF. CDR3 coding DNA: TGTGCCACCAGCAGAGATCGGGGTGTTTATGGCTACACCTTC.

This chain joins TRBV7-2 and TRBJ2-7; D remains ambiguous. Judging by the DNA end, TRBJ2-5 fits better; the J call may be wrong. This CDR3 spans 15 amino acids. Germline-derived CDR1 and CDR2 are SGHTA and FQGNSA. The CDR3 DNA follows: TGTGCCAGCAGCTTTGCCGGTTCGGAACGAGAGACCCAGTACTTC. Translated: CASSFAGSERETQYF.

As for this clonotype: A junction end diverges from the germline sequence, so it may reflect a read error. V and J are TRBV5-1 and TRBJ2-1; 8 bases fit TRBD2. Germline-derived CDR1 and CDR2 are SGHRS and YFSETQ. The CDR3 totals 19 residues. The CDR3 here is CAGSPRLLPTSGSYNEQFF. As DNA, the CDR3 is TGCGCCGGCAGCCCCCGCCTTCTACCTACTAGCGGCTCCTACAATGAGCAGTTCTTC.

The chain carries TRBV29-1 and TRBJ2-5; D call uncertain. The CDR3 runs 15 residues. V was clipped by 0 bases and J by 1 base, with 12 bases between them. Germline V gives CDR1 SQVTM, CDR2 ANQGSEA. CDR3 region: CSVEDRGRTQETQYF. CDR3 DNA sequence: TGCAGCGTTGAAGATCGAGGCAGAACCCAAGAGACCCAGTACTTC.